This T cell receptor beta chain was sequenced in a study of T-cell reconstitution after alpha-beta-depleted transplantation in children. The TCRbeta library incorporated unique molecular identifiers. TCRdb itself ran the PCR reads through MiXCR, one entry per CDR3 protein. The sample includes around 25,000 distinct CDR3 sequences, 15% to 20% of them seen just once. Points on this clonotype: Its antigen is as yet unknown.

This CDR3 is built from 17 residues. Looked up from germline, CDR1 is MGHRA and CDR2 is YSYEKL. The ends lost 0 bases at V and 5 bases at J; junction bases unmatched: 7. Study-wide results and limits: It was surviving recipient T cells and thymic progenitors that gave some patients high TCRbeta diversity at day 60. Expanded clones from the graft, numbering several hundred, reportedly supplied alpha-beta T cells about two months after transplant. After one year, T-cell counts and TCRbeta diversity mostly came from new T cells.

The starting material was PBMCs, mostly from graft donor cells, obtained 60 days after TCRalphabeta/CD19-depleted stem cell transplant. This clonotype was sampled from a male patient aged 2-10 years who had a stem cell transplant for acute lymphoblastic leukemia, so the T cells may come from the graft donor. V usage is TRBV4-1 and J usage is TRBJ2-2; TRBD1 agrees at 9 bases. In DNA, the CDR3 is TGCGCCAGCAGCCAAGAAATATCGACAGGGGGGACCGGGGAGCTGTTTTTT. It yields the protein CASSQEISTGGTGELFF.